The rows below give T cell receptor beta chains drawn from one sample of a study of T cell repertoires in cytomegalovirus infection. TCRdb reanalysed the reads using MiXCR and keeps one entry per CDR3 protein. Of hundreds of thousands of distinct CDR3 sequences in the sample, around 10% are singletons; the top ten hold around 2.6%. Sequences were obtained from PBMCs. The receptors stem from a human donor in good health (CMV status not recorded). Some clones in this sample may be carry-over from other donors' samples. Each CDR3 is given with its conserved first and last residue. The order of the fields is J gene, D gene, CDR3 length, V gene, clone size, CDR3 protein, CDR3 DNA. D genes are given only for firm matches. The listing skips clone size in some rows; elsewhere it reads once, few, many or a size class.

j_gene: TRBJ2-3; d_gene: TRBD2; len: 16; v_gene: TRBV7-2; abundance: many; CDR3aa: CASSFSGGPSTDTQYF; CDR3nt: TGTGCCAGCAGCTTTAGCGGGGGGCCTAGCACAGATACGCAGTATTTT
j_gene: TRBJ2-1; d_gene: TRBD2; len: 17; v_gene: TRBV7-2; abundance: many; CDR3aa: CASSPRTSGGLYNEQFF; CDR3nt: TGTGCCAGCAGCCCAAGGACTAGCGGGGGCCTATACAATGAGCAGTTCTTC
j_gene: TRBJ1-2; d_gene: TRBD1; len: 15; v_gene: TRBV12-3/TRBV12-4; abundance: many; CDR3aa: CASKEGQGAVYGYTF; CDR3nt: TGTGCCAGCAAAGAAGGACAGGGGGCAGTTTATGGCTACACCTTC
j_gene: TRBJ2-1; d_gene: .; len: 12; v_gene: TRBV5-6; abundance: few; CDR3aa: CASSLGDGEQFF; CDR3nt: TGTGCCAGCAGCTTGGGGGATGGTGAGCAGTTCTTC
j_gene: TRBJ1-1; d_gene: .; len: 12; v_gene: TRBV19; abundance: many; CDR3aa: CASSMGRTEAFF; CDR3nt: TGTGCCAGTAGTATGGGACGGACTGAAGCTTTCTTT
j_gene: TRBJ2-1; d_gene: TRBD2; len: 18; v_gene: TRBV6-6; abundance: many; CDR3aa: CASSYSYLAGTTYNEQFF; CDR3nt: TGTGCCAGCAGTTACTCGTACCTAGCGGGAACCACTTACAATGAGCAGTTCTTC
j_gene: TRBJ1-2; d_gene: .; len: 11; v_gene: TRBV20-1; abundance: .; CDR3aa: CSALRDVGYTF; CDR3nt: TGCAGTGCGCTCAGGGATGTTGGCTACACCTTC
j_gene: TRBJ2-1; d_gene: .; len: 15; v_gene: TRBV12-3/TRBV12-4; abundance: few; CDR3aa: CASSFPGYPYNEQFF; CDR3nt: TGTGCCAGCAGTTTTCCGGGATACCCATACAATGAGCAGTTCTTC
j_gene: TRBJ1-3; d_gene: .; len: 15; v_gene: TRBV7-2; abundance: many; CDR3aa: CASSHRWGAENTIYF; CDR3nt: TGTGCCAGCAGCCACCGGTGGGGGGCTGAAAACACCATATATTTT
j_gene: TRBJ2-5; d_gene: .; len: 13; v_gene: TRBV10-3; abundance: many; CDR3aa: CAISEGSEETQYF; CDR3nt: TGTGCCATCAGTGAGGGTAGCGAAGAGACCCAGTACTTC
j_gene: TRBJ1-2; d_gene: .; len: 14; v_gene: TRBV6-6; abundance: many; CDR3aa: CASSEDSYYYGYTF; CDR3nt: TGTGCCAGCAGTGAGGACAGCTACTACTATGGCTACACCTTC
j_gene: TRBJ2-2; d_gene: .; len: 16; v_gene: TRBV19; abundance: .; CDR3aa: CASSSLDQVGTGELFF; CDR3nt: TGTGCCAGTAGTTCCCTGGACCAAGTAGGGACCGGGGAGCTGTTTTTT
j_gene: TRBJ2-7; d_gene: .; len: 13; v_gene: TRBV29-1; abundance: many; CDR3aa: CSVVGYGSYEQYF; CDR3nt: TGCAGCGTTGTAGGGTACGGCTCCTACGAGCAGTACTTC
j_gene: TRBJ2-1; d_gene: TRBD1; len: 17; v_gene: TRBV6-2/TRBV6-3; abundance: many; CDR3aa: CASIFRPRTGGKNEQFF; CDR3nt: TGTGCCAGCATTTTTCGACCCCGGACAGGGGGCAAGAATGAGCAGTTCTTC
j_gene: TRBJ1-5; d_gene: .; len: 13; v_gene: TRBV28; abundance: many; CDR3aa: CASSRVGNQPQHF; CDR3nt: TGTGCCAGCAGCAGGGTGGGCAATCAGCCCCAGCATTTT
j_gene: TRBJ2-1; d_gene: .; len: 14; v_gene: TRBV7-6; abundance: once; CDR3aa: CASSVGQKDNKQLF; CDR3nt: TGTGCCAGCAGCGTCGGACAGAAAGACAATAAGCAGTTATTC
j_gene: TRBJ2-5; d_gene: .; len: 13; v_gene: TRBV6-1; abundance: many; CDR3aa: CASSSQGWETQYF; CDR3nt: TGTGCCAGCAGTTCACAGGGCTGGGAGACCCAGTACTTC
j_gene: TRBJ2-5; d_gene: TRBD1; len: 14; v_gene: TRBV6-2/TRBV6-3; abundance: many; CDR3aa: CASSLRQGKETQYF; CDR3nt: TGTGCCAGCAGCCTCCGACAGGGAAAAGAGACCCAGTACTTC
j_gene: TRBJ1-1; d_gene: .; len: 14; v_gene: TRBV20-1; abundance: many; CDR3aa: CSARDKGVNTEAFF; CDR3nt: TGCAGTGCTAGAGATAAAGGGGTAAACACTGAAGCTTTCTTT
j_gene: TRBJ2-3; d_gene: TRBD2; len: 17; v_gene: TRBV25-1; abundance: many; CDR3aa: CASSEKGLARSTDTQYF; CDR3nt: TGTGCCAGCAGTGAAAAGGGACTAGCGAGGAGCACAGATACGCAGTATTTT
j_gene: TRBJ1-2; d_gene: TRBD1; len: 14; v_gene: TRBV29-1; abundance: many; CDR3aa: CSVEEGQGVRGYTF; CDR3nt: TGCAGCGTTGAAGAGGGACAGGGGGTAAGGGGCTACACCTTC
j_gene: TRBJ1-2; d_gene: .; len: 15; v_gene: TRBV7-2; abundance: many; CDR3aa: CASSLEGGLQGGYTF; CDR3nt: TGTGCCAGCAGCTTAGAGGGGGGACTCCAGGGCGGCTACACCTTC
j_gene: TRBJ2-3; d_gene: TRBD2; len: 16; v_gene: TRBV14; abundance: once; CDR3aa: CASSQHLAGNTDTQYF; CDR3nt: TGTGCCAGCAGCCAACATCTAGCGGGGAACACAGATACGCAGTATTTT
j_gene: TRBJ1-5; d_gene: TRBD1; len: 15; v_gene: TRBV7-2; abundance: many; CDR3aa: CASSFYRGLNQPQHF; CDR3nt: TGTGCCAGCAGCTTTTACAGGGGCCTTAATCAGCCCCAGCATTTT
j_gene: TRBJ1-2; d_gene: TRBD1; len: 14; v_gene: TRBV7-2; abundance: many; CDR3aa: CASSPQGANYGYTF; CDR3nt: TGTGCCAGCAGTCCACAGGGGGCGAACTATGGCTACACCTTC
j_gene: TRBJ1-5; d_gene: .; len: 16; v_gene: TRBV3-1; abundance: few; CDR3aa: CASSQEGGHGNQPQHF; CDR3nt: TGTGCCAGCAGCCAAGAGGGGGGGCATGGCAATCAGCCCCAGCATTTT
j_gene: TRBJ2-5; d_gene: TRBD1; len: 15; v_gene: TRBV20-1; abundance: many; CDR3aa: CSAGRLQGQQETQYF; CDR3nt: TGCAGTGCTGGGAGACTACAGGGGCAGCAAGAGACCCAGTACTTC
j_gene: TRBJ1-1; d_gene: .; len: 14; v_gene: TRBV7-2; abundance: many; CDR3aa: CASNFDRPDTEAFF; CDR3nt: TGTGCCAGCAACTTCGACAGGCCGGACACTGAAGCTTTCTTT
j_gene: TRBJ1-1; d_gene: .; len: 15; v_gene: TRBV5-1; abundance: few; CDR3aa: CASSFVGTMNTEAFF; CDR3nt: TGCGCCAGCAGCTTTGTTGGGACAATGAACACTGAAGCTTTCTTT
j_gene: TRBJ1-1; d_gene: .; len: 16; v_gene: TRBV20-1; abundance: many; CDR3aa: CSASGPRLATRGEAFF; CDR3nt: TGCAGTGCTAGCGGCCCCCGCCTAGCAACCCGAGGTGAAGCTTTCTTT
j_gene: TRBJ2-2; d_gene: TRBD2; len: 16; v_gene: TRBV18; abundance: few; CDR3aa: CASSPRRGANTGELFF; CDR3nt: TGTGCCAGCTCACCACGCCGGGGGGCGAACACCGGGGAGCTGTTTTTT
j_gene: TRBJ1-1; d_gene: TRBD1; len: 15; v_gene: TRBV7-9; abundance: many; CDR3aa: CASSQRQGLRDEAFF; CDR3nt: TGTGCCAGCAGCCAGAGACAGGGGTTAAGGGATGAAGCTTTCTTT
j_gene: TRBJ1-2; d_gene: TRBD1; len: 14; v_gene: TRBV7-9; abundance: many; CDR3aa: CASSPPTGLYGYTF; CDR3nt: TGTGCCAGCAGCCCGCCGACAGGGCTCTATGGCTACACCTTC
j_gene: TRBJ2-1; d_gene: TRBD2; len: 15; v_gene: TRBV5-1; abundance: many; CDR3aa: CASSFLAGGVNEQFF; CDR3nt: TGCGCCAGCAGCTTCTTAGCGGGGGGCGTGAATGAGCAGTTCTTC
j_gene: TRBJ1-4; d_gene: TRBD1; len: 12; v_gene: TRBV29-1; abundance: many; CDR3aa: CSVRDSNEKLFF; CDR3nt: TGCAGCGTCCGGGACAGTAATGAAAAACTGTTTTTT
j_gene: TRBJ1-1; d_gene: .; len: 13; v_gene: TRBV7-9; abundance: many; CDR3aa: CASSFSQLAEAFF; CDR3nt: TGTGCCAGCAGCTTCAGTCAGCTCGCTGAAGCTTTCTTT
j_gene: TRBJ2-3; d_gene: .; len: 13; v_gene: TRBV7-3; abundance: .; CDR3aa: CANSSPDKDTQYF; CDR3nt: TGTGCCAACAGCTCGCCGGATAAAGATACGCAGTATTTT
j_gene: TRBJ2-7; d_gene: TRBD2; len: 15; v_gene: TRBV6-6; abundance: many; CDR3aa: CASSQLAGGPNEQYF; CDR3nt: TGTGCCAGCAGTCAACTAGCGGGGGGGCCTAACGAGCAGTACTTC
j_gene: TRBJ2-3; d_gene: .; len: 16; v_gene: TRBV24-1; abundance: .; CDR3aa: CATSDPTGTGADTQYF; CDR3nt: TGTGCCACCAGTGACCCCACAGGGACCGGCGCAGATACGCAGTATTTT
j_gene: TRBJ2-3; d_gene: .; len: 13; v_gene: TRBV12-3/TRBV12-4; abundance: many; CDR3aa: CASSSMVADTQYF; CDR3nt: TGTGCCAGCAGTTCGATGGTCGCAGATACGCAGTATTTT